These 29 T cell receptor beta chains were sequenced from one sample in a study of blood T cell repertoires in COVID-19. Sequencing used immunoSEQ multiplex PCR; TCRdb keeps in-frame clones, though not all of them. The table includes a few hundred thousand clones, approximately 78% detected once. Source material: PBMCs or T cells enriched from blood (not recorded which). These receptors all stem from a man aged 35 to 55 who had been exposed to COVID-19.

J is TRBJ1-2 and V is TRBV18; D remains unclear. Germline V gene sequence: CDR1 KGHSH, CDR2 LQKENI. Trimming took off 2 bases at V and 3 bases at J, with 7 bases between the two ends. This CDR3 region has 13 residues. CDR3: CASSPDFDYGYTF. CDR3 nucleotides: TGTGCCAGCTCACCAGACTTCGACTATGGCTACACCTTC.

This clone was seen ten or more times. The CDR3 DNA follows: TGTGCCAGCAAAGGCCAGGGGAATTCACCCCTCCACTTT. Encoded protein: CASKGQGNSPLHF. V usage is TRBV27 and J usage is TRBJ1-6, with TRBD1 as a possible D gene (6 bases). This CDR3 comprises 13 residues. Deletions cut 7 bases from V and 7 bases from J, with 11 bases between. Per germline, CDR1 MNHEY and CDR2 SMNVEV (reference sequence).

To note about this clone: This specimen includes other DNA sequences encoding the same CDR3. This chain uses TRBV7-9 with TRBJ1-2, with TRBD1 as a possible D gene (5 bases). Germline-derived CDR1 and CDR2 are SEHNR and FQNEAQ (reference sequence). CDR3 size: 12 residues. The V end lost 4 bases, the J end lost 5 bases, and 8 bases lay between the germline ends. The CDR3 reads CASSSGTYGYTF. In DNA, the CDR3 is TGTGCCAGCAGCTCCGGGACTTATGGCTACACCTTC.

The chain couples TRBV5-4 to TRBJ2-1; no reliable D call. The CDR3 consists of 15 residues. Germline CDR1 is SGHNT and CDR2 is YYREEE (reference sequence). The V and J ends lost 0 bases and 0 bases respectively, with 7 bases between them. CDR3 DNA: TGTGCCAGCAGCTTGGGCGGTACCTCCTACAATGAGCAGTTCTTC. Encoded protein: CASSLGGTSYNEQFF.

CDR3 sequence (DNA): TGTGCCAGCAGCGCGACGGGACTAGCGGGAGGAGAGACCCAGTACTTC. Translation: CASSATGLAGGETQYF. The rearrangement links TRBV9 to TRBJ2-5, with TRBD2 matching over 15 bases. Germline-derived CDR1 and CDR2 are SGDLS and YYNGEE. V was clipped by 3 bases and J by 4 bases; unmatched bases: 4. The CDR3 runs 16 residues.

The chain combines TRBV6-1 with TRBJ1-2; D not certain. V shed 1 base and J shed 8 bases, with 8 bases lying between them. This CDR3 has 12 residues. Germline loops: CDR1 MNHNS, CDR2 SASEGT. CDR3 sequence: CASSEVGQGYTF. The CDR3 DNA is TGTGCCAGCAGTGAAGTTGGGCAAGGCTACACCTTC.

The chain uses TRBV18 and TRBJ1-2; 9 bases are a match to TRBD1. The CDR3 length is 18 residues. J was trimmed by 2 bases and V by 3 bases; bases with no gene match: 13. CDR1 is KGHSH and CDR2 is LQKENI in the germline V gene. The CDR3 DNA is TGTGCCAGCTCACCCATATGGGACAGGGACGGGGGCAACTATGGCTACACCTTC. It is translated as CASSPIWDRDGGNYGYTF.

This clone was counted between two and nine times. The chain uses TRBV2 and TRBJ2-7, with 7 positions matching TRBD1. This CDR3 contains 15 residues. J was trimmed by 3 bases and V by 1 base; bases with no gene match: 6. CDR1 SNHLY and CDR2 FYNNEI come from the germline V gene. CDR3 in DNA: TGTGCCAGCAGTGAAGGACAGGGAACTTTCTACGAGCAGTACTTC. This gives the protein CASSEGQGTFYEQYF.

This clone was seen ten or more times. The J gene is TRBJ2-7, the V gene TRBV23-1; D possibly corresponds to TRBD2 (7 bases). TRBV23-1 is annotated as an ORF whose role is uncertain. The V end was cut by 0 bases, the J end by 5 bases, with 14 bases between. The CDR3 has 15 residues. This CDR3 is CASSQSRGAPHEQYF. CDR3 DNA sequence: TGCGCCAGCAGTCAATCTCGGGGGGCACCGCACGAGCAGTACTTC.

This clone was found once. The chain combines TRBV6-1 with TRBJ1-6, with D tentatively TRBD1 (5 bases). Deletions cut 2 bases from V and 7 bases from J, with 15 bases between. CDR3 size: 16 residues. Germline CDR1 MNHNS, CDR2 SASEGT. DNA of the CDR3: TGTGCCAGCAGTGAAATCGGGCCAGGGAGGAATTCACCCCTCCACTTT. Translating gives CASSEIGPGRNSPLHF.

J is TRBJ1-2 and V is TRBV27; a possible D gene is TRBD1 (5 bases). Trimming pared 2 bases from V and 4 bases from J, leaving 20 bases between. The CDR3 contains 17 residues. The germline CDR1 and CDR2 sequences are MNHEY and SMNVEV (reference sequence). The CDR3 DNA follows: TGTGCCAGCAGTTTAGCGAGGGACGTGATGGGACTCTATGGCTACACCTTC. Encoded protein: CASSLARDVMGLYGYTF.

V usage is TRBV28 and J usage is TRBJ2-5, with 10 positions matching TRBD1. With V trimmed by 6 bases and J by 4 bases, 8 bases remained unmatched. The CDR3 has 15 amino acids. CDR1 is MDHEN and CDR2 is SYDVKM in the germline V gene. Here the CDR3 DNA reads TGTGCCAGCAGAGTTCCCGGGACAGGGGTAGAGACCCAGTACTTC. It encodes CASRVPGTGVETQYF.

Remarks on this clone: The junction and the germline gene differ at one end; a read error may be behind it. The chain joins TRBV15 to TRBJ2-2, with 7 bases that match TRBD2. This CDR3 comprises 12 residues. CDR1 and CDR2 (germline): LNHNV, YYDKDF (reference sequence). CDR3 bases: TGTGCCACCAGCGGGGGGGGTAGGTCTCGAGTTTTT. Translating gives CATSGGGRSRVF.

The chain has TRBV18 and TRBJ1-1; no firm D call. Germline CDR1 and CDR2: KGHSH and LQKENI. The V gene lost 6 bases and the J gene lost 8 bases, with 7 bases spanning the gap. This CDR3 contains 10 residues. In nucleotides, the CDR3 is TGTGCCAGCTCTGGCGGGGAAGCTTTCTTT. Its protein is CASSGGEAFF.

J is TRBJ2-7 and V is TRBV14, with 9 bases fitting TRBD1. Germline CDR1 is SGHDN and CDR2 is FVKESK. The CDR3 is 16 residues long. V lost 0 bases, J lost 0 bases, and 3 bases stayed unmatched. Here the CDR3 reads CASSQESGQGSYEQYF. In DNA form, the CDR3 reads TGTGCCAGCAGCCAAGAATCGGGACAGGGCTCCTACGAGCAGTACTTC.

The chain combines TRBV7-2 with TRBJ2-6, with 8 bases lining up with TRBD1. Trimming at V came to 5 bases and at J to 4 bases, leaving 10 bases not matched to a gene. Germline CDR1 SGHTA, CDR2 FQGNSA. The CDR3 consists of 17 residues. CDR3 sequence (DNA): TGTGCCAGCAGCCCCCGACAGGGGAGGACAGGGGCCAACGTCCTGACTTTC. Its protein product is CASSPRQGRTGANVLTF.

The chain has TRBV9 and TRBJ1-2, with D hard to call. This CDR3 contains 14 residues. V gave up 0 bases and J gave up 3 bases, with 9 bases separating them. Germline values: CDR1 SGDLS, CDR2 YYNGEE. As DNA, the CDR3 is TGTGCCAGCAGCGTAGGCGGGTCCCACTATGGCTACACCTTC. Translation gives CASSVGGSHYGYTF.

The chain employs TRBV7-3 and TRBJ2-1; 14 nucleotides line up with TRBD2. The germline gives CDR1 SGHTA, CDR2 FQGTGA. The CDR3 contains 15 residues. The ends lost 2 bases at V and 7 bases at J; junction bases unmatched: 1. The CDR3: CASSLGLAGGNEQFF. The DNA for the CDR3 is TGTGCCAGCAGCTTAGGACTAGCGGGAGGAAATGAGCAGTTCTTC.

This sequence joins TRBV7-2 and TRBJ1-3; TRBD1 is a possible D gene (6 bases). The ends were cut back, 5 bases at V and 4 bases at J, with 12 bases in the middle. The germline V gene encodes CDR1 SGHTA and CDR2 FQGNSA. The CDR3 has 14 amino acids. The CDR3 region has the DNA TGTGCCAGCAGCATGCAGGGGACCGGAAACACCATATATTTT. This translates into CASSMQGTGNTIYF.

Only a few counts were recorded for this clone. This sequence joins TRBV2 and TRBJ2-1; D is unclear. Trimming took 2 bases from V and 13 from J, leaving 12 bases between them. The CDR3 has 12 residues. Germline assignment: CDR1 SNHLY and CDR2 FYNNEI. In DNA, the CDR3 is TGTGCCAGCAGTGAATGGCAGGCAGTCCAGTTCTTC. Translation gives CASSEWQAVQFF.

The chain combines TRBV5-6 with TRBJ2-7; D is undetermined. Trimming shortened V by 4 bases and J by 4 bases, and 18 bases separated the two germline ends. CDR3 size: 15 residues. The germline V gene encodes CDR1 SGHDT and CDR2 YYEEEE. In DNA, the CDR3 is TGTGCCAGCAGCCGAGGCGGTTATACCTCTTACGAGCAGTACTTC. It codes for CASSRGGYTSYEQYF.

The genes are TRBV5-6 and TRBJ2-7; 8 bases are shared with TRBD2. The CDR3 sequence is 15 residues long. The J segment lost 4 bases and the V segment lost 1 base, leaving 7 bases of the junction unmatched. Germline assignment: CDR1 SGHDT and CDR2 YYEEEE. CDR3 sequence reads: CASSLIGTRGYEQYF. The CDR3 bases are TGTGCCAGCAGCTTGATTGGGACTAGGGGTTACGAGCAGTACTTC.

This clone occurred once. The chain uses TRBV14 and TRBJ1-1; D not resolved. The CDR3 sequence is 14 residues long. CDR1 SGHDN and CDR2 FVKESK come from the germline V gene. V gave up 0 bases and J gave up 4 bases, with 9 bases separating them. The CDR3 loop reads CASSQDPGSTEAFF. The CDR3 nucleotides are TGTGCCAGCAGCCAAGATCCGGGTTCCACTGAAGCTTTCTTT.

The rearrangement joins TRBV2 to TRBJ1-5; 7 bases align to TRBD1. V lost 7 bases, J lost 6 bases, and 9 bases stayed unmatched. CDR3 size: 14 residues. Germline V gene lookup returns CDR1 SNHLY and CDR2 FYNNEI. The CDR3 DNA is TGTGCCAGCAAAGAAGACAGGGACATTCAGCCCCAGCATTTT. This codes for CASKEDRDIQPQHF. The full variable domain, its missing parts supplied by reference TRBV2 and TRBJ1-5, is EPEVTQTPSHQVTQMGQEVILRCVPISNHLYFYWYRQILGQKVEFLVSFYNNEISEKSEIFDDQFSVERPDGSNFTLKIRSTKLEDSAMYFCASKEDRDIQPQHFGDGTRLSIL.

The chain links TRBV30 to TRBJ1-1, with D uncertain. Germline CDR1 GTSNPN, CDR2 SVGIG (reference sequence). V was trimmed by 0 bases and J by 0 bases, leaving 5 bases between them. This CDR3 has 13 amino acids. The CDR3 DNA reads TGTGCCTGGAGTGTACTAGTGAACACTGAAGCTTTCTTT. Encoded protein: CAWSVLVNTEAFF. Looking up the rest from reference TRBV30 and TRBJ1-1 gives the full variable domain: SQTIHQWPATLVQPVGSPLSLECTVEGTSNPNLYWYRQAAGRGLQLLFYSVGIGQISSEVPQNLSASRPQDRQFILSSKKLLLSDSGFYLCAWSVLVNTEAFFGQGTRLTVV.

CDR3 coding DNA: TGTGCCAGCAGCGTAGAGGGAGGGAACGAAGCTTTCTTT. It translates to CASSVEGGNEAFF. V and J are TRBV9 and TRBJ1-1, with unresolved D. The germline V gene has CDR1 SGDLS and CDR2 YYNGEE. The V and J ends lost 0 bases and 8 bases respectively, with 11 bases between them. The CDR3 runs to 13 residues. The full variable domain, rest sourced from reference TRBV9 and TRBJ1-1, is DSGVTQTPKHLITATGQRVTLRCSPRSGDLSVYWYQQSLDQGLQFLIQYYNGEERAKGNILERFSAQQFPDLHSELNLSSLELGDSALYFCASSVEGGNEAFFGQGTRLTVV.

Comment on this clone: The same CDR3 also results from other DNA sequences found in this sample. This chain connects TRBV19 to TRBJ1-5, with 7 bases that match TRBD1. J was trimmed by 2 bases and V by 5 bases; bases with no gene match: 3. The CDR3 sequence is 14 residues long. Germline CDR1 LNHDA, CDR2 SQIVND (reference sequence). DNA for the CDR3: TGTGCCAGTAGTGGAACAGGGGGCAATCAGCCCCAGCATTTT. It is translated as CASSGTGGNQPQHF.

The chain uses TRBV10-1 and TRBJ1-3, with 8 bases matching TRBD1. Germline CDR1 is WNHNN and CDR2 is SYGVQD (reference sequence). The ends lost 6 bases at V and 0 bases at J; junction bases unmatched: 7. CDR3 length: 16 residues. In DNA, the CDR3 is TGCGCCAGCAGCGGACAGGGAAGCCTCTCTGGAAACACCATATATTTT. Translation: CASSGQGSLSGNTIYF.

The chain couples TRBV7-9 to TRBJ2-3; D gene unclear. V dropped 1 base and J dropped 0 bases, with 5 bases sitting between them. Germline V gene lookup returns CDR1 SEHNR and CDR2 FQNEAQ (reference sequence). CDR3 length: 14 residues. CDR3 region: CASSLGASTDTQYF. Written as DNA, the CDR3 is TGTGCCAGCAGCTTAGGGGCTAGCACAGATACGCAGTATTTT.